This T cell receptor beta chain was captured by sequencing in a study of CD8+CD57+ T cells in acquired aplastic anemia. Across the whole study: Average DNA yield from sorted CD4+ and CD8+ cells was about 2.9 ug. Study findings and constraints: Any difference that existed in CD8+ Simpson's diversity between patients and controls was not significant.

Turning to this clonotype: Its target is unknown.

TCR beta VDJ and CDR3 profiles were obtained from a genomic DNA template. Via MiXCR, TCRdb re-called the reads, giving one row per CDR3 protein. The sample shows 90,000 to 150,000 distinct CDR3 sequences, 50% to 60% of them seen only once. Selection for sequencing was limited to patients who had shown CD8+CD57+ cell expansion by flow cytometry. As a group, the patients uniformly had severe acquired aplastic anemia. Patients had received no therapy at the time of blood sampling. Sequencing was carried out using sorted CD4+, CD8+, or CD8+CD57+ T cells (not recorded which) from PBMCs. This TCR derives from a human donor with aplastic anemia.

The CDR3 nucleotides read TGTGCCACCAGCAGAGATAGGGCCTCCTTGATCAATGAGCAGTTCTTC. Its translation is CATSRDRASLINEQFF. The V call is TRBV15, the J call TRBJ2-1; no clear D. The germline gives CDR1 LNHNV, CDR2 YYDKDF (reference sequence). V was shortened by 0 bases and J by 6 bases, with 15 bases between the two germline ends. This CDR3 is built from 16 residues.